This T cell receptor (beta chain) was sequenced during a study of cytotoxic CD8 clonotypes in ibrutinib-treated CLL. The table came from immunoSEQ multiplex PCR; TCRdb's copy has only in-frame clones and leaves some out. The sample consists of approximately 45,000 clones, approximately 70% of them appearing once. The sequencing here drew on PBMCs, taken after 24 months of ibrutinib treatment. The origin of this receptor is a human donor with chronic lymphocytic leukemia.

CDR3: CASGLGWDRGNYEQYF. The DNA of the CDR3 is TGTGCTAGTGGTTTGGGGTGGGACAGGGGGAATTACGAGCAGTACTTC. This chain joins TRBV12-5 and TRBJ2-7; 11 bases align to TRBD1. This CDR3 comprises 16 residues. With V trimmed by 1 base and J by 4 bases, 6 bases remained unmatched. Germline V gives CDR1 LGHNT, CDR2 FRNRAP.